This T cell receptor beta chain was observed in a study of blood T cell repertoires in COVID-19. Across the study: The analysed material was cDNA or gDNA that came from T cells, B-cell-depleted T cells, or PBMCs.

Trimming removed 4 bases from V and 1 base from J; junction bases left unmatched: 7. The CDR3 consists of 18 residues. Germline V gene lookup returns CDR1 SGHRS and CDR2 YFSETQ. Those enrolled, adults aged 18 to 89 years, came from under 25 US areas. Methods used by the authors: Amplification with reference gene primers provided the estimates of nucleated cell counts. The method was immunoSEQ multiplex PCR; TCRdb's version includes in-frame clones alone and lacks a portion of them. V, J and clone size are those of that table, while D and trimming were read from the DNA. Altogether around 450,000 clones are present, 80% to 95% being singletons, with the ten largest covering less than 0.75%.

V usage is TRBV5-1 and J usage is TRBJ2-2, with 13 bases aligning to TRBD2. Source material: PBMCs or T cells enriched from blood (not recorded which). The TCR comes from a man younger than 35 who had recovered from COVID-19. DNA of the CDR3: TGCGCCAGCAGCCACGGGACTAGCGGGACGGGGAACACCGGGGAGCTGTTTTTT. The encoded protein is CASSHGTSGTGNTGELFF.